The clone carrying this T cell receptor (beta chain) was picked up many times. Time point defined: pre-sensitization, week 0. As for treatment: therapeutic diphenylcyclopropenone sensitization with weekly scalp DPC. The germline gives CDR1 SEHNR, CDR2 FQNEAQ (reference sequence). The ends were cut back, 6 bases at V and 2 bases at J, with 11 bases in the middle. The CDR3 consists of 13 residues. TCRdb redid the calling of the RACE reads with MiXCR, one entry per CDR3 protein. Counted here are over 300,000 distinct CDR3 sequences, more than 4.5% occurring once; the ten biggest clones make up 2% to 3%. The data originate from a study of human T cells and chemical hapten exposure. About the study: Small differences in pooled library volume mainly drove the variation in TCR yields per sample.

Sequenced material: whole blood, taken in connection with sensitization to the hapten diphenylcyclopropenone (DPC). The sequence derives from a woman aged 45-65 years with alopecia areata. Some clones in this sample may be carry-over from other donors' samples. This sequence joins TRBV7-9 and TRBJ2-7, with D possibly called TRBD1 or TRBD2 (5 bases each). CDR3 coding DNA: TGTGCCAGCAGGAGGGACGGAACCTACGAGCAGTACTTC. Translated, it gives CASRRDGTYEQYF.